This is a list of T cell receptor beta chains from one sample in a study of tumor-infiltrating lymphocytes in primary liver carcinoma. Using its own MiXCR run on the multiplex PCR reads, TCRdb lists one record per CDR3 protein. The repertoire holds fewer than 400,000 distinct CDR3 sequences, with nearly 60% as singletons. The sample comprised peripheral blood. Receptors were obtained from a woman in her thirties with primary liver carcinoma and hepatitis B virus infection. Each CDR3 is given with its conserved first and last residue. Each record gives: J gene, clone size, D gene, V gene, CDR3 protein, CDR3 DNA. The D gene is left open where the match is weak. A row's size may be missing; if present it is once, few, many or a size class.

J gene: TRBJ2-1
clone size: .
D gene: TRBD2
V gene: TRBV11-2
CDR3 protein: CASSLAGGCNEQFF
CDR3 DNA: TGTGCCAGCAGCTTGGCGGGAGGATGCAATGAGCAGTTCTTC

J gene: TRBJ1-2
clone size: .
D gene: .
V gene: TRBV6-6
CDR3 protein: CASKDVGTGRAGYTF
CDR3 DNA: TGTGCCAGCAAGGATGTCGGGACGGGTCGCGCTGGCTACACCTTC

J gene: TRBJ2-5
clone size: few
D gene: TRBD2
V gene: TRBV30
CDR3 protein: CAWIPAGLAETQYF
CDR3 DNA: TGTGCCTGGATACCAGCGGGACTAGCGGAGACCCAGTACTTC

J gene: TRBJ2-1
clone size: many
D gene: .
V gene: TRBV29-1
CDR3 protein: CSVVAVPEEQFF
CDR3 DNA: TGCAGCGTTGTCGCGGTCCCGGAAGAGCAGTTCTTC

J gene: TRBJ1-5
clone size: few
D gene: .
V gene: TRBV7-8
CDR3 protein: CANSLGTNQPQHF
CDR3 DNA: TGTGCCAACAGCTTAGGGACGAATCAGCCCCAGCATTTT

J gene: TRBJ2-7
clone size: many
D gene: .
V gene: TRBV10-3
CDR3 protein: CAISGTTRGEQYF
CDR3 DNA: TGTGCCATCAGTGGGACTACGAGGGGCGAGCAGTACTTC

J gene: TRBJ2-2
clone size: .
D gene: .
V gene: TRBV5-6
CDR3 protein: CVSSPAPRVTGELFF
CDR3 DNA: TGTGTCAGCAGCCCGGCGCCCAGAGTCACCGGGGAGCTGTTTTTT

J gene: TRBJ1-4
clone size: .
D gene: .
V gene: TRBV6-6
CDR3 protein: CASSLRTARNEKLFF
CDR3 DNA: TGTGCCAGCAGTCTCCGGACAGCACGGAATGAAAAACTGTTTTTT

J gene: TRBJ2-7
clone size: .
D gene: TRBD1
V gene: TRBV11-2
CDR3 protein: CASSTGVYEQYF
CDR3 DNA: TGTGCCAGCAGCACAGGGGTCTACGAGCAGTACTTC

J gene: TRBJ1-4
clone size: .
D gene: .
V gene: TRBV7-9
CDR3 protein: CASSSDLGGEKLFF
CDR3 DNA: TGTGCCAGCAGCTCAGACCTAGGGGGAGAAAAACTGTTTTTT

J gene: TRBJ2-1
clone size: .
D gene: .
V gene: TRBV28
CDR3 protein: CASSSPSCNEQFF
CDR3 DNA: TGTGCCAGCAGCTCCCCTTCCTGCAATGAGCAGTTCTTC

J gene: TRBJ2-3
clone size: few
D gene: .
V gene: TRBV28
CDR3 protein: CASRDRPDGVDTQYF
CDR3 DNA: TGTGCCAGCAGGGATCGACCTGATGGGGTAGATACGCAGTATTTT

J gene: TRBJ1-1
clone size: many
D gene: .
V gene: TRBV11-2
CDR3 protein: CASSSQRNTEAFF
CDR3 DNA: TGTGCCAGCAGCTCACAGAGGAACACTGAAGCTTTCTTT

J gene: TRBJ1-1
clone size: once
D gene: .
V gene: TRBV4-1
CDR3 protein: CASSPKYMEGRNTEAFF
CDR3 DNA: TGCGCCAGCAGCCCAAAATACATGGAGGGGAGGAACACTGAAGCTTTCTTT

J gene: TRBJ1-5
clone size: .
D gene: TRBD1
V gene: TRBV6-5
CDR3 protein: CASSKGQGIQPQHF
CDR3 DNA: TGTGCCAGCAGTAAGGGACAGGGGATTCAGCCCCAGCATTTT

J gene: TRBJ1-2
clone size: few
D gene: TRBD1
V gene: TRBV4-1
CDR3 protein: CASSRTPGQEYYGYTF
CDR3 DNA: TGCGCCAGCAGCCGAACACCGGGACAGGAGTACTATGGCTACACCTTC

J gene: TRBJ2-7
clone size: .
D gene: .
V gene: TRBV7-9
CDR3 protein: CASSVSPGYEQYF
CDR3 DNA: TGTGCCAGCAGCGTCTCCCCAGGGTACGAGCAGTACTTC

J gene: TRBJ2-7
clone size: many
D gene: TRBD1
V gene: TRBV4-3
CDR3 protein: CASSQQTGQGPYEQYF
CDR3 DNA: TGCGCCAGCAGCCAACAAACGGGACAGGGCCCCTACGAGCAGTACTTC

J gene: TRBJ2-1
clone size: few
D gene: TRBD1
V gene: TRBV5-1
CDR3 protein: CASSPGQGRFF
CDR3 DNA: TGCGCCAGCAGCCCCGGACAGGGACGGTTCTTC

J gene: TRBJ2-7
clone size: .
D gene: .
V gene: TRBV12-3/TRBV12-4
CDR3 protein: CASNFSGSRGLIEQYF
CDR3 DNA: TGTGCCAGCAATTTCTCCGGGAGTCGAGGGTTGATCGAGCAGTACTTC

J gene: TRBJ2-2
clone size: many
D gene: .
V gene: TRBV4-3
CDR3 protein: CASSRNPEGELFF
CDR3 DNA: TGCGCCAGCAGCCGAAATCCAGAAGGGGAGCTGTTTTTT

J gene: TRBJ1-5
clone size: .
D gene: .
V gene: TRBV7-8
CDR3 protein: CASSLDGGQPQHF
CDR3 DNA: TGTGCCAGCAGCTTAGATGGAGGTCAGCCCCAGCATTTT

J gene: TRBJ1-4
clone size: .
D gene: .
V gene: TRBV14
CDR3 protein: CASSQAGGGSNETLFF
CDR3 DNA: TGTGCCAGCAGCCAAGCCGGGGGAGGGAGCAATGAAACACTGTTTTTT

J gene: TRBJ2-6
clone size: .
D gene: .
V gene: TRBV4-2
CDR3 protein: CASSQEASPGVPSGANVLTF
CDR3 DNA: TGTGCCAGCAGCCAAGAAGCTTCGCCAGGGGTTCCCTCTGGGGCCAACGTCCTGACTTTC

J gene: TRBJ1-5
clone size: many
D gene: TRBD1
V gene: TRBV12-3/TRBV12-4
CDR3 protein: CASSSTGGRDQPQHF
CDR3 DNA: TGTGCCAGCAGTTCCACAGGGGGGAGGGATCAGCCCCAGCATTTT

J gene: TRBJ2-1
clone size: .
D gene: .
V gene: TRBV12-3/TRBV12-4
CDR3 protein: CASRRTGSSYTEQFF
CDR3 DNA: TGTGCCAGCAGGAGGACGGGGAGTTCCTACACTGAGCAGTTCTTC

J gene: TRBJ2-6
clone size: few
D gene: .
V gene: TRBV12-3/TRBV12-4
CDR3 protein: CASSFGRTLSGANVLTF
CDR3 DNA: TGTGCCAGCAGTTTTGGCAGGACCTTATCCGGGGCCAACGTCCTGACTTTC

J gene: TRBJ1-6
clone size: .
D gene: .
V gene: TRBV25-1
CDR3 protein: CASSYNPYNSPLHF
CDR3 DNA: TGTGCCAGCAGTTACAATCCTTATAATTCACCCCTTCACTTT

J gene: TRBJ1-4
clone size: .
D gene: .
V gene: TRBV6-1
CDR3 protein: CASSEGGQINEKLLF
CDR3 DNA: TGTGCCAGCAGTGAAGGTGGCCAGATTAATGAAAAACTGCTTTTT

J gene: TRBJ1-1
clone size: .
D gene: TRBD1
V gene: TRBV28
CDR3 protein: CASRLLGLTGHGGAFF
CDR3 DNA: TGTGCCAGCAGGCTACTAGGACTGACAGGGCATGGGGGGGCTTTCTTT

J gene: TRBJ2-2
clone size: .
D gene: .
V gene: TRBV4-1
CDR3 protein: CTSSRTGYTGELFF
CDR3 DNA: TGCACCAGCAGCCGAACAGGGTACACCGGGGAGCTGTTTTTT

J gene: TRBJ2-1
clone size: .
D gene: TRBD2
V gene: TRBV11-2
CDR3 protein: CASSTIAGVYDEQFF
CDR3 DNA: TGTGCCAGCAGCACAATAGCGGGAGTGTACGATGAGCAGTTCTTC

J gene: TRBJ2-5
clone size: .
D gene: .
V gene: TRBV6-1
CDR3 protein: CASSPPRKLAGVRRETQYF
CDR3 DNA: TGTGCCAGCAGTCCCCCCCGGAAGTTAGCAGGAGTCAGGAGAGAGACCCAGTACTTC

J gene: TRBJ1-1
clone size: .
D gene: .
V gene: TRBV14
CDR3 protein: CASSHAGDRSWTEAFF
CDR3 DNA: TGTGCCAGCAGCCACGCGGGTGACAGGTCGTGGACTGAAGCTTTCTTT

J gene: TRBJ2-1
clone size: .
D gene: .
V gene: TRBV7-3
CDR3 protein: CASSSQTVNEQFF
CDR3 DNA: TGTGCCAGCAGCTCCCAGACAGTCAATGAGCAGTTCTTC